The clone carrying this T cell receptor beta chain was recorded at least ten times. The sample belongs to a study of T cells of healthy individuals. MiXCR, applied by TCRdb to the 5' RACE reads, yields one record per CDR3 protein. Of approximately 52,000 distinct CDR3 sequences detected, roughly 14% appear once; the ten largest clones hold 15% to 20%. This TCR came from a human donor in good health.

CDR3 amino acids: CSAFGTSGGSYEQFF. In DNA form, the CDR3 reads TGCAGTGCTTTCGGGACTAGCGGGGGTTCGTATGAGCAGTTCTTC. The V call is TRBV20-1, the J call TRBJ2-1, with 14 bases lining up with TRBD2. The CDR3 length is 15 residues. Trimming removed 5 bases from V and 8 bases from J; junction bases left unmatched: 8. Germline CDR1 is DFQATT and CDR2 is SNEGSKA (reference sequence).